The 17 T cell receptor beta chains given below trace back to one sample, sequenced in a study of Graves' ophthalmopathy and Graves' hyperthyroidism. As the template, RNA transcripts were used to amplify TCR beta CDR3 regions. In the first round, RT-PCR was carried out with HTBI primers, and a multiplex PCR formed the second round. TCRdb recomputed calls from the multiplex PCR reads with MiXCR, one row per CDR3 protein. The table records hundreds of thousands of distinct CDR3 sequences, approximately 15% of them present only once. The sequenced sample was peripheral blood. The receptors stem from a woman aged 18-30 years with stable Graves' hyperthyroidism.

V usage is TRBV2 and J usage is TRBJ2-2; a possible D gene is TRBD2 (5 bases). Deletions cut 7 bases from V and 3 bases from J, with 12 bases between. Germline V gene lookup returns CDR1 SNHLY and CDR2 FYNNEI. This CDR3 has 14 amino acids. The DNA for the CDR3 is TGTGCCAGCAACCGAGACGGGGACACCGGGGAGCTGTTTTTT. The encoded protein is CASNRDGDTGELFF.

This clonotype was seen many times. A much larger clone lies a single base off, so this may be a read error. CDR3 in DNA: TGTGCCAGCAGCTCACAGGGTTTTGAGGGCTACACCTTC. Translating gives CASSSQGFEGYTF. This chain connects TRBV6-4 to TRBJ1-2, with D perhaps TRBD1 (6 bases). The germline V and J ends were trimmed by 6 bases and 8 bases, with 16 bases remaining between them. CDR3 length equals 13 residues. Germline V CDR1 and CDR2: MRHNA, SNTAGT.

This clonotype was counted ten times or more. The V call is TRBV2, the J call TRBJ1-2, with a possible D match to TRBD1 (5 bases). The CDR3 loop spans 12 amino acids. The V and J ends lost 7 bases and 4 bases respectively, with 10 bases between them. CDR1 is SNHLY and CDR2 is FYNNEI in the germline V gene. This CDR3 reads CASIRQTYGYTF. CDR3 nucleotide sequence: TGTGCCAGCATTAGACAGACCTATGGCTACACCTTC.

The chain has TRBV19 and TRBJ1-5; 9 nucleotides align to TRBD1. The CDR3 extends over 16 amino acids. The germline V gene has CDR1 LNHDA and CDR2 SQIVND (reference sequence). V dropped 6 bases and J dropped 2; count of bases not matched to a gene: 8. The CDR3 DNA reads TGTGCCAGTAGCCTTGGGGACAGGGTGGGCAATCAGCCCCAGCATTTT. It specifies CASSLGDRVGNQPQHF.

This clonotype was detected ten times or more. V usage is TRBV7-8 and J usage is TRBJ2-5, with D unclear. Germline V gene data show CDR1 as SGHVS and CDR2 as FQNEAQ. Trimming took off 5 bases at V and 6 bases at J, with 4 bases between the two ends. The CDR3 contains 10 residues. The CDR3 DNA sequence: TGTGCCAGCAGCCGCAAGACCCAGTACTTC. Encoded protein: CASSRKTQYF.

This clonotype was counted at least ten times. This chain uses TRBV7-2 with TRBJ2-5; possible D gene TRBD1, 5 bases. Germline V gene lookup returns CDR1 SGHTA and CDR2 FQGNSA. This CDR3 has 16 amino acids. V shed 2 bases and J shed 5 bases, with 18 bases lying between them. DNA for the CDR3: TGTGCCAGCAGCTTACAGGGTCGTAGTCCCCCGGAGACCCAGTACTTC. Its protein is CASSLQGRSPPETQYF.

This clonotype showed up many times. The rearrangement joins TRBV12-3 or TRBV12-4 to TRBJ2-7, with 10 bases fitting TRBD1. This CDR3 region has 13 residues. With 6 bases clipped from V and 2 bases from J, the junction kept 1 base outside the gene matches. The DNA of the CDR3 is TGTGCCAGCAGCGGACAGGGGGCCTACGAGCAGTACTTC. Translating it yields CASSGQGAYEQYF.

The chain links TRBV18 to TRBJ1-6, with a possible D match to TRBD1 (6 bases). The germline V gene encodes CDR1 KGHSH and CDR2 LQKENI. The ends were cut back, 3 bases at V and 7 bases at J, with 25 bases in the middle. The CDR3 is 19 residues long. The CDR3, as DNA: TGTGCCAGCTCACCTCTTGGCCCGAACAGGGTGGAACAGAATTCACCCCTCCACTTT. Amino acids: CASSPLGPNRVEQNSPLHF.

This clonotype was seen ten or more times. The chain has TRBV6-1 and TRBJ1-1; 8 nucleotides align to TRBD1. Trimming took 6 bases from V and 4 from J; bases not matched to a gene: 4. The CDR3 length is 13 residues. CDR1 is MNHNS and CDR2 is SASEGT in the germline V gene. CDR3 residues: CASRQTGVTEAFF. Here the CDR3 DNA reads TGTGCCAGCAGACAGACAGGGGTCACTGAAGCTTTCTTT.

This clonotype was seen repeatedly, ten times or more. The chain uses TRBV6-1 and TRBJ2-2; D is possibly TRBD2 (5 bases). The CDR3 runs 14 residues. Looked up from germline, CDR1 is MNHNS and CDR2 is SASEGT. Trimming cost V 7 bases and J 3 bases, with 12 bases left between them. This CDR3 is CASIRPEDTGELFF. CDR3 DNA: TGTGCCAGCATTCGACCGGAGGACACCGGGGAGCTGTTTTTT.

This clonotype showed up many times. The V and J genes are TRBV24-1 and TRBJ1-2; 9 bases are a match to TRBD1. Germline assignment: CDR1 KGHDR and CDR2 SFDVKD. The J segment lost 3 bases and the V segment lost 3 bases, leaving 7 bases of the junction unmatched. The CDR3 has 16 amino acids. The CDR3, as DNA: TGTGCCACCAGTGATCCGCTGGGACAGGGTTACTATGGCTACACCTTC. Protein product: CATSDPLGQGYYGYTF.

This clonotype was picked up many times. The chain is built from TRBV19 and TRBJ1-6; 10 bases agree with TRBD1. This CDR3 has 15 residues. Looked up from germline, CDR1 is LNHDA and CDR2 is SQIVND (reference sequence). V was clipped by 5 bases and J by 9 bases; unmatched bases: 7. The CDR3: CASSLPGQGISPLHF. As DNA, the CDR3 is TGTGCCAGTAGTTTGCCGGGACAGGGGATTTCACCCCTCCACTTT. Full variable domain (rest looked up from reference TRBV19 and TRBJ1-6): DGGITQSPKYLFRKEGQNVTLSCEQNLNHDAMYWYRQDPGQGLRLIYYSQIVNDFQKGDIAEGYSVSREKKESFPLTVTSAQKNPTAFYLCASSLPGQGISPLHFGNGTRLTVT.

The chain employs TRBV12-3 or TRBV12-4 and TRBJ2-7, with D maybe TRBD2 (5 bases). The length of the CDR3 is 14 residues. V lost 5 bases and J 6 bases, leaving 17 bases between the germline ends. CDR3 DNA: TGTGCCAGCAGTCCGGATCCCACTAGATTCGAGCAGTACTTC. This encodes CASSPDPTRFEQYF.

The chain has TRBV18 and TRBJ2-2, with 9 bases lining up with TRBD2. The germline gives CDR1 KGHSH, CDR2 LQKENI. The CDR3 spans 16 residues. With V trimmed by 6 bases and J by 1 base, 6 bases remained unmatched. CDR3: CASSPSSGENTGELFF. The CDR3 DNA is TGTGCCAGCTCGCCTTCTAGCGGGGAGAACACCGGGGAGCTGTTTTTT.

V gene TRBV12-5 combines with J gene TRBJ2-5; D ambiguous. V lost 8 bases to trimming and J lost 5 bases, with 15 bases between them. Germline assignment: CDR1 LGHNT and CDR2 FRNRAP. This CDR3 is 13 amino acids long. Here the CDR3 reads CASRVGSLETQYF. The CDR3 coding sequence is TGTGCTAGTCGCGTTGGGTCTTTGGAGACCCAGTACTTC.

This clonotype has ten or more counts. The chain has TRBV6-2 or TRBV6-3 and TRBJ1-1; TRBD1 is a possible D gene (5 bases). Trimming removed 6 bases from V and 11 bases from J, with 25 bases in between. From germline, CDR1 is MNHEY and CDR2 SVGEGT. This CDR3 is built from 15 residues. The chain's CDR3 is CASSPYGALDLTAFF. The DNA of the CDR3 is TGTGCCAGCAGCCCCTATGGGGCGCTGGATCTGACCGCTTTCTTT.

This clonotype has ten or more counts. This chain joins TRBV12-3 or TRBV12-4 and TRBJ1-2; D unclear. The CDR3 totals 12 residues. The ends were cut back, 2 bases at V and 7 bases at J, with 8 bases in the middle. CDR3 sequence reads: CASSLSMRGYTF. The CDR3 DNA reads as TGTGCCAGCAGTTTAAGCATGCGTGGCTACACCTTC.